The 6 T cell receptor beta chains reported below all come from one sample, sequenced in a study of T cells in Graves' hyperthyroidism and ophthalmopathy. Template material for amplifying TCR beta CDR3 regions consisted of RNA transcripts. RT-PCR in the first round (using the HTBI primer set) targeted the TCR CDR3. From the multiplex PCR reads, TCRdb called clonotypes with MiXCR, one entry per CDR3 protein. The table shows under 650,000 distinct CDR3 sequences, with 15% to 20% occurring only once. Source material: blood. These receptors were collected from a woman aged 25 to 39 with Graves' hyperthyroidism.

Only a few counts were recorded for this clonotype. It is likely a read error, because the conserved phenylalanine at the end of the CDR3 is missing. This chain uses TRBV6-1 with TRBJ1-1, with TRBD1 as a possible D gene (5 bases). This CDR3 is built from 13 residues. Trimming pared 11 bases from V and 0 bases from J, leaving 13 bases between. From germline, CDR1 is MNHNS and CDR2 SASEGT. CDR3 sequence reads: CAAGVGVNTEAFL. The CDR3 region has the DNA TGTGCCGCCGGCGTGGGGGTGAACACTGAAGCTTTCCTT.

This clonotype occurred a few times. The V gene is TRBV20-1, the J gene TRBJ2-7, with a weak D call TRBD2 (5 bases). There are 14 residues in the CDR3. Germline lookup yields CDR1 DFQATT and CDR2 SNEGSKA (reference sequence). Here the CDR3 reads CSVEVVDSNYEQYF. The CDR3 DNA follows: TGCAGCGTAGAGGTAGTGGACTCTAACTACGAGCAGTACTTC.

The rearrangement links TRBV20-1 to TRBJ2-5; 7 nucleotides line up with TRBD2. The CDR3 length is 14 residues. The V gene's germline CDR1 is DFQATT and CDR2 SNEGSKA (reference sequence). The V and J ends lost 6 bases and 5 bases, in that order; junction bases with no gene match: 12. This chain's CDR3 is CSARGAGSHETQYF. The DNA of the CDR3 is TGCAGTGCCCGAGGAGCGGGGTCCCACGAGACCCAGTACTTC.

This clonotype was recorded many times. V usage is TRBV28 and J usage is TRBJ1-5; D is uncertain. Per the germline V gene, CDR1 is MDHEN and CDR2 is SYDVKM. V was clipped by 6 bases and J by 6 bases, with 9 bases between them. The CDR3 has 12 amino acids. The CDR3 DNA reads as TGTGCCAGCAGGGTCGGCGGTCAGCCCCAGCATTTT. It specifies CASRVGGQPQHF.

The rearrangement links TRBV7-3 to TRBJ2-3, with TRBD2 matching 13 bases. CDR1 is SGHTA and CDR2 is FQGTGA in the germline V gene. Trimming took 5 bases from V and 0 from J; bases not matched to a gene: 11. This CDR3 has 19 residues. The CDR3 is CASSPLRTSGGSSTDTQYF. CDR3 nucleotides: TGTGCCAGCAGCCCCCTGCGGACTAGCGGGGGATCTAGCACAGATACGCAGTATTTT.

The chain has TRBV18 and TRBJ2-7, with D possibly being TRBD1 or TRBD2 (5 bases each). The CDR3 spans 14 residues. With 3 bases removed from V and 11 bases from J, the gap between germline ends came to 20 bases. Germline V gene data show CDR1 as KGHSH and CDR2 as LQKENI. The DNA of the CDR3 is TGTGCCAGCTCACCGGTAGAGGGGCCCTCACGGGAGTACTTC. Protein product: CASSPVEGPSREYF.